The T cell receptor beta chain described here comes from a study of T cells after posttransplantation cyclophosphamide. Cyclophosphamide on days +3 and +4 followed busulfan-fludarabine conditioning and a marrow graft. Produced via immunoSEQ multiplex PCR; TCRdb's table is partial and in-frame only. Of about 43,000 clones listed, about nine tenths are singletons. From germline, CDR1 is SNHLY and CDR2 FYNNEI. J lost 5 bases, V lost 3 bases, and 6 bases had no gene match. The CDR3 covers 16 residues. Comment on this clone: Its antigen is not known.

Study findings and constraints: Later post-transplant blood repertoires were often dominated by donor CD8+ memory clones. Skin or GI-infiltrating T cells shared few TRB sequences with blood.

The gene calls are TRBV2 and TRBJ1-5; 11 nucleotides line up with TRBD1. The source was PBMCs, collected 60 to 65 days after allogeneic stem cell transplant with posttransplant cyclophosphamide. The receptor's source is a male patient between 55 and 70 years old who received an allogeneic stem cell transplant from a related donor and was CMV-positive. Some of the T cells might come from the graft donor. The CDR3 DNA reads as TGTGCCAGCAGTGACCCGGGACAGGGGGGGGATCAGCCCCAGCATTTT. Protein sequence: CASSDPGQGGDQPQHF.